A selection of T cell receptor beta chains follows, all from one sample in a study of Tregs in tolerant kidney transplant recipients. TCRdb's table, derived via immunoSEQ multiplex PCR, lists solely in-frame clones and lacks some. The sample shows about 110,000 clones, almost 90% of them seen only once. The sample here was CD4+ T cells from blood, taken before the transplant. The receptor set was obtained from a human donor who received a combined kidney and bone marrow transplant. The CDR3 runs from the conserved cysteine through the conserved F or W. The D gene is left open where the match is weak. Clone size is shown for a subset of rows, as once, few, many or a class of expanded clone.

v_call	d_call	clone_size	j_call	cdr3_aa	cdr3_nt
TRBV28	.	.	TRBJ2-2	CASSWGRTGELFF	TGTGCCAGCAGTTGGGGCCGGACCGGGGAGCTGTTTTTT
TRBV7-7	TRBD2	.	TRBJ2-3	CASSRLAGGPVQPDTQYF	TGTGCCAGCAGCCGACTAGCGGGAGGGCCGGTGCAGCCAGATACGCAGTATTTT
TRBV7-9	TRBD1	.	TRBJ1-3	CASSLDRGVSGNTIYF	TGTGCCAGCAGCTTGGACAGGGGAGTTTCTGGGAACACCATATATTTT
TRBV19	TRBD1	.	TRBJ2-7	CASSMGAPGQRIYEQYF	TGTGCCAGTAGTATGGGGGCCCCGGGACAGAGGATCTACGAGCAGTACTTC
TRBV5-1	.	once	TRBJ1-3	CASSSGGLGNTIYF	TGCGCCAGCAGCAGCGGAGGGCTTGGAAACACCATATATTTT
TRBV27	.	.	TRBJ2-3	CASTKTGYADTQYF	TGTGCCAGCACCAAAACAGGGTACGCAGATACGCAGTATTTT
TRBV10-3	.	once	TRBJ2-3	CAISDGVQVGTDTQYF	TGTGCCATCAGTGACGGGGTCCAGGTTGGCACAGATACGCAGTATTTT
TRBV2	TRBD1	.	TRBJ1-5	CASSGDRGEPQHF	TGTGCCAGCAGTGGGGACAGGGGGGAGCCCCAGCATTTT
TRBV7-6	TRBD2	.	TRBJ2-2	CASSFLGRENTGELFF	TGTGCCAGCAGCTTCCTGGGGAGGGAGAACACCGGGGAGCTGTTTTTT
TRBV18	TRBD1	.	TRBJ2-5	CASSLRQGGETQYF	TGTGCCAGCTCACTTCGACAGGGTGGAGAGACCCAGTACTTC
TRBV5-1	.	few	TRBJ2-7	CASSLGLPPSYEQYF	TGCGCCAGCAGCTTGGGTCTTCCCCCGTCCTACGAGCAGTACTTC
TRBV11-3	TRBD1	.	TRBJ2-3	CASSWGGQGLQDTQYF	TGTGCCAGCAGCTGGGGCGGACAGGGGCTTCAAGATACGCAGTATTTT
TRBV7-2	TRBD1	.	TRBJ1-2	CASSGLWAGGTSYGYTF	TGTGCCAGCAGCGGCCTTTGGGCAGGGGGAACCAGCTATGGCTACACCTTC
TRBV11-2	.	.	TRBJ2-1	CASSLARLGEQFF	TGTGCCAGCAGCTTAGCAAGGCTCGGGGAGCAGTTCTTC
TRBV5-6	TRBD2	.	TRBJ2-7	CASSFRGTSGTGKQYF	TGTGCCAGCAGCTTCCGAGGGACTAGCGGGACTGGGAAGCAGTACTTC
TRBV10-1	TRBD1	.	TRBJ2-1	CASNAGQGAYNEQFF	TGCGCCAGCAATGCCGGACAGGGGGCCTACAATGAGCAGTTCTTC
TRBV5-5	.	once	TRBJ1-2	CASSLNTDVYGYTF	TGTGCCAGCAGCTTGAATACAGACGTCTATGGCTACACCTTC